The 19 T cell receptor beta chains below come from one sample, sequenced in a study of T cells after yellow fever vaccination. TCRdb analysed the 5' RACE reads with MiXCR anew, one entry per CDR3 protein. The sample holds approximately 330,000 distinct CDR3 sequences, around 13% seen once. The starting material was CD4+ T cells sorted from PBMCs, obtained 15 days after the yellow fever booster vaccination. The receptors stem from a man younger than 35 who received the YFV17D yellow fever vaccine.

As DNA, the CDR3 is TGTGCCAGCAGTCAGGGAGCCGCGAGTGATGAGCAGTTCTTC. This translates into CASSQGAASDEQFF. This chain joins TRBV28 and TRBJ2-1; D is possibly TRBD1 or TRBD2 (5 bases each). V shed 5 bases and J shed 8 bases, with 16 bases lying between them. The CDR3 spans 14 residues. From germline, CDR1 is MDHEN and CDR2 SYDVKM.

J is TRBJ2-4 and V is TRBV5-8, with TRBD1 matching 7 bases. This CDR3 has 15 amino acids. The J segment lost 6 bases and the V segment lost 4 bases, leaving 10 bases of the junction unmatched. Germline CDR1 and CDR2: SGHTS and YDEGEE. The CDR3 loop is CASSEPTRDRNIQYF. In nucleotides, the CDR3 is TGTGCCAGCAGCGAACCCACCCGGGACAGAAACATTCAGTACTTC.

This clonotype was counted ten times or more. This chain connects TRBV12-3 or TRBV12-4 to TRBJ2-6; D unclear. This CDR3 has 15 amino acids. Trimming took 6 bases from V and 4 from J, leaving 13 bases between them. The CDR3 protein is CASSLRTAGANVLTF. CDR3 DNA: TGTGCCAGCAGCCTCCGGACGGCGGGGGCCAACGTCCTGACTTTC.

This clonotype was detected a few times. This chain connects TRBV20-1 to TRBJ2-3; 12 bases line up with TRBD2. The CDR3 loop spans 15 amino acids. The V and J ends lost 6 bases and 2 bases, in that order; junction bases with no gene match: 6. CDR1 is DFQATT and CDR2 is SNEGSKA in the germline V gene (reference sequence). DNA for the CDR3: TGCAGTGCAAGGACTAGCGGGGCCCCCACAGATACGCAGTATTTT. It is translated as CSARTSGAPTDTQYF.

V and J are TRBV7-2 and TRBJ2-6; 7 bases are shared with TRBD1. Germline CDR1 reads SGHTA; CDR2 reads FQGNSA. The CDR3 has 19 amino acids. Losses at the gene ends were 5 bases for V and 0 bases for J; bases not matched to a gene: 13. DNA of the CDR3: TGTGCCAGCAGCCCAAGGGGGCCAGGACCCTTCTCTGGGGCCAACGTCCTGACTTTC. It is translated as CASSPRGPGPFSGANVLTF. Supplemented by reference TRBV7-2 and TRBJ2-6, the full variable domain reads GAGVSQSPSNKVTEKGKDVELRCDPISGHTALYWYRQSLGQGLEFLIYFQGNSAPDKSGLPSDRFSAERTGGSVSTLTIQRTQQEDSAVYLCASSPRGPGPFSGANVLTFGAGSRLTVL.

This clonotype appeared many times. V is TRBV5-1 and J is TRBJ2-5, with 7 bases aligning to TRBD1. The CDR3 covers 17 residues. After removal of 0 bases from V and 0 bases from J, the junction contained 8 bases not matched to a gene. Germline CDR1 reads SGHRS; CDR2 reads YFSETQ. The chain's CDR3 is CASSLGLPGTDQETQYF. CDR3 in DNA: TGCGCCAGCAGCTTGGGACTTCCAGGGACAGACCAAGAGACCCAGTACTTC.

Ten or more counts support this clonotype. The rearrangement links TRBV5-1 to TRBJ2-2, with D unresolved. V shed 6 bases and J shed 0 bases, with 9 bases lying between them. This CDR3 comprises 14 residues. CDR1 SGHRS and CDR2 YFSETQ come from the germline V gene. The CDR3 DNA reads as TGCGCCAGCATGGTGGCGACGAACACCGGGGAGCTGTTTTTT. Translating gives CASMVATNTGELFF.

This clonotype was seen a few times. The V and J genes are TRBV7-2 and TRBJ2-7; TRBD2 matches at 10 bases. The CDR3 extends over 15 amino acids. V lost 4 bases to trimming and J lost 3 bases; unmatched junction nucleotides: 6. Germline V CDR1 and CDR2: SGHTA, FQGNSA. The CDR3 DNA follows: TGTGCCAGCAGCTCCCAAGCGGGGGGGAACTACGAGCAGTACGTC. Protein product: CASSSQAGGNYEQYV.

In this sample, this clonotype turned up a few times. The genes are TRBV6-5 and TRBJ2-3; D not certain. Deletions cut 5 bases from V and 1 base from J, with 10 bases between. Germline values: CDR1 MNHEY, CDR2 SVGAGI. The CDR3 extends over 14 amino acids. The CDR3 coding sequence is TGTGCCAGCAGTCTTACTACGCGCACAGATACGCAGTATTTT. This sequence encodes CASSLTTRTDTQYF.

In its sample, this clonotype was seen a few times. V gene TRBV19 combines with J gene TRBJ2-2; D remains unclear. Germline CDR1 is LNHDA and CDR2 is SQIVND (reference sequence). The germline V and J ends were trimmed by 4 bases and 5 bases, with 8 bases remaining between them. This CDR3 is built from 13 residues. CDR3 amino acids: CASSNLGTGELFF. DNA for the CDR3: TGTGCCAGTAGTAATCTGGGAACCGGGGAGCTGTTTTTT.

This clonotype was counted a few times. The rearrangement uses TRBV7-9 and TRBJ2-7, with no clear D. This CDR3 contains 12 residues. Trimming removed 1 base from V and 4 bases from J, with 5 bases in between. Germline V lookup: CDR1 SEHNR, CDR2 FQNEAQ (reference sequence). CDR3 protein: CASSLEIYEQYF. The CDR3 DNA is TGTGCCAGCAGCTTAGAGATTTACGAGCAGTACTTC.

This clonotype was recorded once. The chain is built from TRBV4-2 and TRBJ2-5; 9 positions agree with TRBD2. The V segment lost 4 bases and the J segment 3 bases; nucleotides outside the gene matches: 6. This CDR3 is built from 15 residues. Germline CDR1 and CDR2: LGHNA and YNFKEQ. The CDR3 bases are TGTGCCAGCAGCCCCGAGACTAGCGGAGAAGAGACCCAGTACTTC. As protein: CASSPETSGEETQYF.

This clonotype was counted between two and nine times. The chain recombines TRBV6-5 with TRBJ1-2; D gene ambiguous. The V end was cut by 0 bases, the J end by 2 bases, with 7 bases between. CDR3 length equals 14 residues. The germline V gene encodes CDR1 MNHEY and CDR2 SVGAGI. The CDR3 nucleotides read TGTGCCAGCAGTTACTCGTTGGAGAACTATGGCTACACCTTC. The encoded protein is CASSYSLENYGYTF.

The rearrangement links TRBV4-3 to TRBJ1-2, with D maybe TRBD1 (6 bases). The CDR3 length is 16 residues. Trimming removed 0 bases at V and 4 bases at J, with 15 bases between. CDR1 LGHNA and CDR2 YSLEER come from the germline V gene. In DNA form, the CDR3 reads TGCGCCAGCAGCCAAGAGACCACAGGGTACGGCTATGGCTACACCTTC. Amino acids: CASSQETTGYGYGYTF.

The CDR3 nucleotides are TGTGCCAGCAGTTTAAGACAGGGGGAAACCCAGTACTTC. Its protein product is CASSLRQGETQYF. The chain recombines TRBV12-3 or TRBV12-4 with TRBJ2-5, with 9 bases matching TRBD1. The V gene end was trimmed by 2 bases and the J gene end by 8 bases; junction bases not matched to a gene: 3. This CDR3 has 13 residues.

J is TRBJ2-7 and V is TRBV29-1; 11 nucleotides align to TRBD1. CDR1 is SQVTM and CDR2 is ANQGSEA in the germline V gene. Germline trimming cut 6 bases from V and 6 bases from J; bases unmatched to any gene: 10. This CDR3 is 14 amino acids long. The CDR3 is CSVDPGQGVGEQYF. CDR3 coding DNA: TGCAGCGTCGACCCGGGACAGGGGGTGGGCGAGCAGTACTTC.

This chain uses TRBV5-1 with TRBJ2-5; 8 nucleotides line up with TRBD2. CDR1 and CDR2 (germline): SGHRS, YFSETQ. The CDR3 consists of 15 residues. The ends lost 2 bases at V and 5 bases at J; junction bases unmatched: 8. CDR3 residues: CASSFPSAGAETQYF. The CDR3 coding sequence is TGCGCCAGCAGCTTCCCATCAGCGGGGGCTGAGACCCAGTACTTC.

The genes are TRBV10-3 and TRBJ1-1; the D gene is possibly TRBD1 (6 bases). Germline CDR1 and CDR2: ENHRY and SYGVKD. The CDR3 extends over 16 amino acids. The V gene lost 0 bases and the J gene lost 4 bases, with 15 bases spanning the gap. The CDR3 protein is CAISESLAGESTEAFF. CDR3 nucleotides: TGTGCCATCAGTGAGTCGCTCGCAGGGGAGTCCACTGAAGCTTTCTTT.

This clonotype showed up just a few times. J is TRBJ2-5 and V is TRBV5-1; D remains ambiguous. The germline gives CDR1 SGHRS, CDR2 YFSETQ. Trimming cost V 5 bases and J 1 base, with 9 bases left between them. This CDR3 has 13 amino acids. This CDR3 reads CASRPDVQETQYF. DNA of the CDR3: TGCGCCAGCAGACCCGACGTCCAAGAGACCCAGTACTTC.